The rows below give T cell receptor beta chains drawn from one sample of a study of OX40 agonist ivuxolimab in advanced cancers. Assay: immunoSEQ multiplex PCR; the TCRdb copy retains only in-frame clones and omits some. The table includes just over 40,000 clones, more than 75% detected once. The material sequenced was CD4+ or CD8+ T cells sorted from blood, taken in a trial of the OX40 agonist ivuxolimab. The origin of the receptors is an adult with an advanced solid tumor such as melanoma, head and neck, liver or kidney cancer. Both conserved end residues are part of each CDR3. Fields, in order: V gene, clone size, D gene, J gene, CDR3 protein, CDR3 DNA. The D gene is left open where the match is weak. Clone size is not always given. Where it is, it says once, few, many or a class for expanded clones.

TRBV29-1	NA	TRBD2	TRBJ2-3	CSVGTSGLTDTQYF	TGCAGCGTGGGGACTAGCGGACTCACAGATACGCAGTATTTT
TRBV6-1	few	TRBD1	TRBJ1-5	CASRGRQGNQPQHF	TGTGCCAGCAGGGGCCGACAGGGGAATCAGCCCCAGCATTTT
TRBV19	NA	NA	TRBJ1-5	CASSLTGTFNQPQHF	TGTGCCAGTAGTCTCACAGGTACCTTCAATCAGCCCCAGCATTTT
TRBV13	NA	NA	TRBJ1-1	CASSATGGPMNTEAFF	TGTGCCAGCAGCGCTACGGGAGGGCCGATGAACACTGAAGCTTTCTTT
TRBV27	few	NA	TRBJ2-1	CASRGSYNEQFF	TGTGCCAGCCGCGGGTCCTACAATGAGCAGTTCTTC
TRBV7-3	NA	TRBD1	TRBJ2-1	CASSPKTGENYNEQFF	TGTGCCAGCAGCCCTAAAACAGGGGAGAACTACAATGAGCAGTTCTTC
TRBV6-4	few	TRBD2	TRBJ2-1	CASSDTSGSYNEQFF	TGTGCCAGCAGTGACACTAGCGGCTCCTACAATGAGCAGTTCTTC
TRBV11-2	few	NA	TRBJ2-7	CASSLEVGSYEQYF	TGTGCCAGCAGCTTAGAGGTGGGCTCCTACGAGCAGTACTTC
TRBV13	few	NA	TRBJ1-5	CASSSTRDQPQHF	TGTGCCAGCAGCTCGACGAGGGATCAGCCCCAGCATTTT
TRBV7-7	medium-sized	NA	TRBJ2-1	CASSPNRDSRGQFF	TGTGCCAGCAGCCCAAACAGGGATTCCAGGGGGCAGTTCTTC
TRBV7-9	once	NA	TRBJ2-7	CASSQIRELEQYF	TGTGCCAGCAGCCAGATCCGGGAGCTAGAGCAGTACTTC
TRBV4-3	NA	NA	TRBJ2-7	CASSQGDSNYEQYF	TGCGCCAGCAGCCAAGGGGACTCTAACTACGAGCAGTACTTC
TRBV5-4	NA	TRBD1	TRBJ1-2	CASSFRTGGNGYTF	TGTGCCAGCAGCTTTAGGACAGGGGGAAATGGCTACACCTTC
TRBV7-2	NA	NA	TRBJ2-3	CASSPDSTDTQYF	TGTGCCAGCAGCCCGGATAGCACAGATACGCAGTATTTT
TRBV7-2	NA	TRBD2	TRBJ2-7	CASSHSGTTFAYEQYF	TGTGCCAGCAGCCACTCAGGGACTACCTTTGCCTACGAGCAGTACTTC
TRBV9	NA	NA	TRBJ2-2	CASSVGLAWSGELFF	TGTGCCAGCAGCGTAGGTCTAGCCTGGTCCGGGGAGCTGTTTTTT
TRBV7-9	NA	NA	TRBJ1-2	CASSLGTNGYTF	TGTGCCAGCAGCCTAGGAACGAATGGCTACACCTTC
TRBV5-1	NA	TRBD2	TRBJ2-1	CASSLRRGGNEQFF	TGCGCCAGCAGCCTGAGGCGGGGGGGCAATGAGCAGTTCTTC
TRBV5-1	medium-sized	NA	TRBJ1-5	CASSLEDPSNQPQHF	TGCGCCAGCAGCTTGGAGGATCCGAGCAATCAGCCCCAGCATTTT
TRBV9	once	NA	TRBJ2-1	CASSVAAVSYNEQFF	TGTGCCAGCAGCGTGGCGGCGGTCTCCTACAATGAGCAGTTCTTC
TRBV9	NA	TRBD2	TRBJ2-7	CASSAPSGYEQYF	TGTGCCAGCAGCGCTCCTAGCGGTTACGAGCAGTACTTC